This T cell receptor beta chain was sequenced for a study of T-cell memory formation after mild COVID-19. From the 5' RACE reads, TCRdb called clonotypes with MiXCR, one entry per CDR3 protein. The sample comprises about 410,000 distinct CDR3 sequences, 23% of which are singletons, and about an eighth rests with the top ten. A note on this clonotype: No antigen is known for it.

The study, taken as a whole, reports: Second-wave clones with a day 37 peak had unconfirmed SARS-CoV-2 specificity.

The junction had 4 bases not matched to a gene; V was cut back by 0 bases and J by 1 base. This CDR3 region has 16 residues. Germline V gene sequence: CDR1 SGHDT, CDR2 YYEEEE. This TCR came from an adult woman who had mild COVID-19 (a few samples of this study predate the infection). Cell type and time point are not known. Sequenced: PBMCs or a T cell subset sorted from them (not recorded which). The chain has TRBV5-6 and TRBJ1-1; 9 nucleotides match TRBD1. CDR3 nucleotide sequence: TGTGCCAGCAGCTTGGAGGGGACAGGGACGAACACTGAAGCTTTCTTT. This gives the protein CASSLEGTGTNTEAFF.